The present TCR beta chain was sequenced within a study of T cell changes during pregnancy in multiple sclerosis. Clones were read by immunoSEQ multiplex PCR, and TCRdb kept only the in-frame ones, dropping some. The sample yields about 80,000 clones, around 90% seen once. Germline assignment: CDR1 MNHEY and CDR2 SVGAGI. V was trimmed by 4 bases and J by 4 bases, leaving 11 bases between them. The CDR3 is 14 amino acids. Sequenced material: peripheral blood, taken before pregnancy. The receptor was isolated from a female donor with multiple sclerosis, enrolled in a pregnancy study. V gene TRBV6-5 combines with J gene TRBJ1-5, with a possible D match to TRBD1 (5 bases). The DNA of the CDR3 is TGTGCCAGCAGTTCCAGGGTTGGGAATCAGCCCCAGCATTTT. Its protein is CASSSRVGNQPQHF.